This T cell receptor (beta chain) stems from a study of blood T cell repertoires in COVID-19. Study-wide background: Some COVID-19 samples were acute and others convalescent; all came from the United States, Italy and Spain. The cDNA or gDNA used as material had been derived from T cells, B-cell-depleted T cells, or PBMCs.

In the original processing: By means of reference gene primer amplification, nucleated cell counts were estimated. Method: immunoSEQ multiplex PCR; TCRdb's copy keeps in-frame clones and lacks some. V and J calls plus clone size are reproduced from that table; the DNA served to infer D and trimming. Of over 150,000 clones in the sample, over 75% are singletons; the top ten hold around 2.7%. CDR1 is KGHSH and CDR2 is LQKENI in the germline V gene. The CDR3 covers 14 residues. This clone was detected once. At one end the junction does not follow the germline gene, possibly because of a read error. This receptor was taken from a man in his 70s with acute or convalescent COVID-19. The sequencing sample was made of peripheral blood. This rearrangement joins TRBV18 to TRBJ2-5; tentatively, D is TRBD2 (5 bases). The CDR3 DNA follows: TGTGCCAGCTCACGAATCAAGGGAGAAGAGGCCCAGTACTTC. Its translation is CASSRIKGEEAQYF. The whole variable domain, filled in from reference TRBV18 and TRBJ2-5, reads NAGVMQNPRHLVRRRGQEARLRCSPMKGHSHVYWYRQLPEEGLKFMVYLQKENIIDESGMPKERFSAEFPKEGPSILRIQQVVRGDSAAYFCASSRIKGEEAQYFGPGTRLLVL.